This T cell receptor beta chain was documented in a study of tumor-infiltrating lymphocytes in primary liver carcinoma. Overall study: Resection treated the patients' primary liver carcinoma. Tumor lesions were T1-T3 N0M0 and spanned roughly 4 to 11 cm.

Regarding this clonotype: Its target is unknown. Lacking the conserved final phenylalanine or tryptophan, this CDR3 likely reflects a read error.

Study findings and constraints: Tumors reached a significantly greater top-250-clone fraction than blood did (p = 0.039). Between tumor regions, pairs overlapped more than tumor-adjacent and tumor-blood pairs did.

It was unsorted whole blood that yielded blood RNA, and germline DNA was also extracted. Researchers generated TCR beta cDNA from approximately 0.55 ug of total RNA, relying on a constant-region primer. Libraries covering TCR beta were generated through three nested multiplex PCR rounds (using a slightly modified ARM-PCR). With TRBV1-TRBV30 forward primers and a C-beta reverse primer, the first two PCR rounds were run for 9 to 10 cycles each. MiXCR, applied by TCRdb to the multiplex PCR reads, yields one record per CDR3 protein. Of 300,000 to 400,000 distinct CDR3 sequences in the sample, about two thirds were seen once. Germline-derived CDR1 and CDR2 are SGHAT and FQNNGV. CDR3 size: 17 residues.

The sequenced sample was peripheral blood. The gene calls are TRBV11-2 and TRBJ1-2; D gene ambiguous. The receptor was isolated from a man aged 35 to 55 with primary liver carcinoma and hepatitis B virus infection. The CDR3 DNA follows: TGTACCAGCAGCTTATTCCCGGACCGTGGTGTAAACTATGGCTACACCTTA. Residues: CTSSLFPDRGVNYGYTL.